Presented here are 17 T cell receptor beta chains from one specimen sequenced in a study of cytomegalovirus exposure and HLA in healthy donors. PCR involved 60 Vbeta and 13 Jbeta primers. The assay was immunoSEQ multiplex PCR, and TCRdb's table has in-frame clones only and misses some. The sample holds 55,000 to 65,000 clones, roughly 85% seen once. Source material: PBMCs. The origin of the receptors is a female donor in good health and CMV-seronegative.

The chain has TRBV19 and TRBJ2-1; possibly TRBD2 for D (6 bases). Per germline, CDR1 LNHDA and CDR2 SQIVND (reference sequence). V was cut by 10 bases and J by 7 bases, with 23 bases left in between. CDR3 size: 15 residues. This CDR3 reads CATNTWGRKDNEQFF. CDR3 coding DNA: TGTGCCACCAACACTTGGGGGAGGAAAGATAATGAGCAGTTCTTC. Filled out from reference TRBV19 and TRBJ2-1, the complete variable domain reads DGGITQSPKYLFRKEGQNVTLSCEQNLNHDAMYWYRQDPGQGLRLIYYSQIVNDFQKGDIAEGYSVSREKKESFPLTVTSAQKNPTAFYLCATNTWGRKDNEQFFGPGTRLTVL.

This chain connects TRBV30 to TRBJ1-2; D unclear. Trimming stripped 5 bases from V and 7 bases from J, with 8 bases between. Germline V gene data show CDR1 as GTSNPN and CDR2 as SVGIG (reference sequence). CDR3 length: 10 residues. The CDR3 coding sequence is TGTGCCTGGTTGAGGGCTGGCTACACCTTC. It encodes CAWLRAGYTF.

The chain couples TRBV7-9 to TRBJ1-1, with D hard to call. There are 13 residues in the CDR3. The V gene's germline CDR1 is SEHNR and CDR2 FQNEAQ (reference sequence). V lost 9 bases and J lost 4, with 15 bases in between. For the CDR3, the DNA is TGTGCCAGTACGGGGAAAAGCGGCACTGAAGCTTTCTTT. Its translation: CASTGKSGTEAFF.

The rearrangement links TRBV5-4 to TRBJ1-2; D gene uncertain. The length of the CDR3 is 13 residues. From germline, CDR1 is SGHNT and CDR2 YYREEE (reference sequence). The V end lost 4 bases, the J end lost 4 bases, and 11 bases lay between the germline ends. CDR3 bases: TGTGCCAGCAGCACCGGACTGAGCTATGGCTACACCTTC. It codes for CASSTGLSYGYTF.

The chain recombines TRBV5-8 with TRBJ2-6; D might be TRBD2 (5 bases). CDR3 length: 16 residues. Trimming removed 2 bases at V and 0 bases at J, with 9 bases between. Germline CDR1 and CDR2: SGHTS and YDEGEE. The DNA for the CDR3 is TGTGCCAGCAGCTTTTCTAGCTTCTCTGGGGCCAACGTCCTGACTTTC. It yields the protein CASSFSSFSGANVLTF.

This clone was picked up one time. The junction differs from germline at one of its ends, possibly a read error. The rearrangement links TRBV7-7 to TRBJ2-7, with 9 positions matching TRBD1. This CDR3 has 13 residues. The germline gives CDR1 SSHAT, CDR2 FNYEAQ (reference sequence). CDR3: CASSYETGGEQYF. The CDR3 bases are TGTGCTAGCAGCTATGAGACAGGGGGCGAGCAGTACTTC.

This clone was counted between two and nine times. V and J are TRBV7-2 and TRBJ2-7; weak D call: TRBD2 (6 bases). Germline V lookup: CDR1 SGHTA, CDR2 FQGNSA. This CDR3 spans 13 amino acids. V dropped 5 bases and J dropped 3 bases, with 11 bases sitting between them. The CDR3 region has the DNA TGTGCCAGCAGCGACGGGAGAGGCTACGAGCAGTACTTC. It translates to CASSDGRGYEQYF.

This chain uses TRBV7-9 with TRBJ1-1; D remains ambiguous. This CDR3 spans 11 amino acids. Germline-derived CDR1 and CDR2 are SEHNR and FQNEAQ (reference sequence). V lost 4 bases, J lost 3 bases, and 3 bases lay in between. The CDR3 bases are TGTGCCAGCAGCTCTCACACTGAAGCTTTCTTT. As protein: CASSSHTEAFF.

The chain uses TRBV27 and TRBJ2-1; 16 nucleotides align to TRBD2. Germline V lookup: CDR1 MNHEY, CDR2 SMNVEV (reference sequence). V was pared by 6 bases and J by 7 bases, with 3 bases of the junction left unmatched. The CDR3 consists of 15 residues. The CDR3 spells CASSPGLAGGNEQFF. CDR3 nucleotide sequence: TGTGCCAGCAGCCCGGGACTAGCGGGGGGGAATGAGCAGTTCTTC.

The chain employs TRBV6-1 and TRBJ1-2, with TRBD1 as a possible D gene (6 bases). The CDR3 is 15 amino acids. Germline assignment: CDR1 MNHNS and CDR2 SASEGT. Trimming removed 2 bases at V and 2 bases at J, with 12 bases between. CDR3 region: CASSETQGQNYGYTF. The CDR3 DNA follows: TGTGCCAGCAGTGAAACACAGGGTCAAAACTATGGCTACACCTTC.

The CDR3: CASSIQGGNEKLFF. The CDR3 region has the DNA TGTGCCAGTAGTATACAAGGGGGTAATGAAAAACTGTTTTTT. J is TRBJ1-4 and V is TRBV19; possible D gene TRBD1, 6 bases. Looked up from germline, CDR1 is LNHDA and CDR2 is SQIVND (reference sequence). The CDR3 is 14 residues long. V lost 2 bases, J lost 4 bases, and 8 bases lay in between.

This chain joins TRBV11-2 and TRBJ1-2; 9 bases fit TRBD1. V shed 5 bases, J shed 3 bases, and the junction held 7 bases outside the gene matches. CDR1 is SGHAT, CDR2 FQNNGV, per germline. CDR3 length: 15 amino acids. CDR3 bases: TGTGCCAGCAGCCCTAGGGACAGGGTGGACTATGGCTACACCTTC. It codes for CASSPRDRVDYGYTF.

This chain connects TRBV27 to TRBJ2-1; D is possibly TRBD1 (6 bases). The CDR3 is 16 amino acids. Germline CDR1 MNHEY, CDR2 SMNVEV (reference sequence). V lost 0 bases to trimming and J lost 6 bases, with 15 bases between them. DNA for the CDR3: TGTGCCAGCAGTTTATCGATAGGGACAATCCCCAATGAGCAGTTCTTC. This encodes CASSLSIGTIPNEQFF.

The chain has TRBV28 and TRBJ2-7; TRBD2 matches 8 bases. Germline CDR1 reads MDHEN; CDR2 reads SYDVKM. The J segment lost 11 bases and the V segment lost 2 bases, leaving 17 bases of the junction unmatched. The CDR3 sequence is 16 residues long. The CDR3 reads CASSLPLAGLPTGEYF. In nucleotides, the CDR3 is TGTGCCAGCAGTTTACCCTTAGCGGGATTGCCCACGGGGGAGTACTTC.

CDR3 loop: CASSTNDRGDGNTIYF. DNA for the CDR3: TGTGCCAGCAGTACAAATGACAGGGGAGATGGAAACACCATATATTTT. The chain has TRBV27 and TRBJ1-3, with 8 bases fitting TRBD1. In germline, CDR1 is MNHEY, CDR2 SMNVEV (reference sequence). Trimming removed 5 bases from V and 3 bases from J; junction bases left unmatched: 9. This CDR3 is built from 16 residues.

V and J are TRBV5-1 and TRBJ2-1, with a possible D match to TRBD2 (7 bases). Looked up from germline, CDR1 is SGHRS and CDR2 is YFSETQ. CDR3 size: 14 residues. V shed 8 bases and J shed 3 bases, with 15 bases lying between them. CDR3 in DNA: TGCGCCAGTAATGGGGGGGCAGACTACAATGAGCAGTTCTTC. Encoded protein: CASNGGADYNEQFF.

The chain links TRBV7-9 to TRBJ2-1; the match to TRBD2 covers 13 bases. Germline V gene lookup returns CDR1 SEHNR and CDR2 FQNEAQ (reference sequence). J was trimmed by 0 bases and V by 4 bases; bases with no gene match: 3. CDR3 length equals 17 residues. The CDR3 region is CASSSRTSGSSYNEQFF. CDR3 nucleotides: TGTGCCAGCAGCTCCAGGACTAGCGGGAGCTCCTACAATGAGCAGTTCTTC. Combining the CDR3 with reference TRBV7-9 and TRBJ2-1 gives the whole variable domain DTGVSQNPRHKITKRGQNVTFRCDPISEHNRLYWYRQTLGQGPEFLTYFQNEAQLEKSRLLSDRFSAERPKGSFSTLEIQRTEQGDSAMYLCASSSRTSGSSYNEQFFGPGTRLTVL.